This TCR beta chain was documented in a study of shared T cell receptors in the human thymus. The ends lost 4 bases at V and 8 bases at J; junction bases unmatched: 15. Per the germline V gene, CDR1 is LGHNA and CDR2 is YSLEER. The CDR3 extends over 17 amino acids. Data came from immunoSEQ multiplex PCR; TCRdb stores just in-frame clones and leaves some out. This table holds 640,000 or so clones, approximately 87% found once. The same specimen was also included in a second study, on human thymus T cells. That work states: The related literature has documented a marked overlap of thymic repertoires among unrelated individuals.

The TCR originated in a boy less than two years old with a congenital heart defect. This chain joins TRBV4-3 and TRBJ2-1, with 9 bases that match TRBD2. Sequencing was carried out using thymocytes. The DNA of the CDR3 is TGCGCCAGCAGCCCCAAGGTAGCGGGCGGGAGGGGTCATGAGCAGTTCTTC. Its protein product is CASSPKVAGGRGHEQFF.